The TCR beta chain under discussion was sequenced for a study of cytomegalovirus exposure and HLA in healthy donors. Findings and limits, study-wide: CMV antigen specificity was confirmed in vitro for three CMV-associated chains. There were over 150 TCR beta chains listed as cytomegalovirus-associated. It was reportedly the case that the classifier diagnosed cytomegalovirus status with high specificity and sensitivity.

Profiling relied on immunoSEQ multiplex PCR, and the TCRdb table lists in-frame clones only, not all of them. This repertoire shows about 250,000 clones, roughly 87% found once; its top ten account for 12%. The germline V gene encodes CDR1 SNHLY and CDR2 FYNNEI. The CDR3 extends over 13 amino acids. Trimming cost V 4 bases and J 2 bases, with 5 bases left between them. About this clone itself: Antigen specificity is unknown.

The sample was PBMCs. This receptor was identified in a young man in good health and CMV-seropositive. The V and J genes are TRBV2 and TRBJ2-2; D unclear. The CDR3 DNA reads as TGTGCCAGCAGTGGGGCAAACACCGGGGAGCTGTTTTTT. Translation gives CASSGANTGELFF.